The 21 T cell receptor beta chains below were found in one sample sequenced in a study of beta chain features in type 1 diabetes. The authors reverse transcribed all of the isolated RNA, so sequencing captured expressed TCRB transcripts. TCRdb's table, derived via immunoSEQ multiplex PCR, lists solely in-frame clones and lacks some. The data contain 600,000 to 750,000 clones, roughly 12% of them seen just once; the ten biggest clones take up roughly 0.11%. Study outcomes and limitations: Moderate yet significant TCRB CDR3 shortening was seen in Type 1 diabetes patients in all four CD4+ subsets.

Antigen specificity for these receptors is unknown. The sample comprised naive CD4+ T cells from blood. Every receptor here comes from a man aged 30-40 years with type 1 diabetes.

This clone was found a few times. J is TRBJ2-3 and V is TRBV10-1; D is unresolved. The CDR3 consists of 13 residues. With 6 bases removed from V and 0 bases from J, the gap between germline ends came to 7 bases. The germline V gene has CDR1 WNHNN and CDR2 SYGVQD (reference sequence). CDR3 region: CASSRGSTDTQYF. In DNA form, the CDR3 reads TGCGCCAGCAGCCGCGGCAGCACAGATACGCAGTATTTT.

In its sample, this clone was seen a few times. This CDR3 is also generated by other DNA sequences in the sample. The chain couples TRBV9 to TRBJ2-3, with unresolved D. The germline V gene has CDR1 SGDLS and CDR2 YYNGEE. Trimming stripped 2 bases from V and 3 bases from J, with 4 bases between. There are 12 residues in the CDR3. The CDR3 is CASSVTTDTQYF. CDR3 DNA sequence: TGTGCCAGCAGCGTGACGACAGATACGCAGTATTTT.

This clone was seen more than once but under ten times. The gene calls are TRBV11-2 and TRBJ2-1, with no clear D. CDR3 length equals 11 residues. V was trimmed by 3 bases and J by 14 bases, leaving 11 bases between them. Germline lookup yields CDR1 SGHAT and CDR2 FQNNGV. The chain's CDR3 is CASSLAGREFF. The CDR3 nucleotides read TGTGCCAGCAGCTTGGCTGGAAGGGAGTTCTTC.

The CDR3 region is CASSLAASGAISYNEQFF. CDR3 DNA: TGTGCCAGCAGCTTAGCGGCTAGCGGGGCCATCTCCTACAATGAGCAGTTCTTC. The rearrangement links TRBV7-6 to TRBJ2-1; TRBD2 agrees at 9 bases. V dropped 0 bases and J dropped 0; count of bases not matched to a gene: 6. The germline CDR1 and CDR2 sequences are SGHVS and FNYEAQ. This CDR3 has 18 amino acids.

The gene calls are TRBV7-2 and TRBJ2-3; 7 nucleotides match TRBD2. Germline assignment: CDR1 SGHTA and CDR2 FQGNSA. V shed 3 bases and J 9 bases; nucleotides not matched to a gene: 9. This CDR3 has 14 residues. The CDR3 here is CASSLGAGKSTQYF. In DNA, the CDR3 is TGTGCCAGCAGCTTGGGAGCGGGGAAGAGCACGCAGTATTTT.

This clone was recorded a few times. The chain recombines TRBV5-8 with TRBJ1-4; 8 bases fit TRBD1. There are 14 residues in the CDR3. Germline CDR1 SGHTS, CDR2 YDEGEE. With V trimmed by 2 bases and J by 8 bases, 5 bases remained unmatched. CDR3 residues: CASSFNTGGEKLFF. The CDR3, as DNA: TGTGCCAGCAGCTTTAATACAGGGGGAGAAAAACTGTTTTTT. Full variable domain (rest looked up from reference TRBV5-8 and TRBJ1-4): EAGVTQSPTHLIKTRGQQATLRCSPISGHTSVYWYQQALGLGLQFLLWYDEGEERNRGNFPPRFSGRQFPNYSSELNVNALELEDSALYLCASSFNTGGEKLFFGSGTQLSVL.

This clone showed up just a few times. The rearrangement uses TRBV5-4 and TRBJ2-3, with TRBD1 matching over 10 bases. CDR3 size: 17 residues. Per the germline V gene, CDR1 is SGHNT and CDR2 is YYREEE (reference sequence). J lost 3 bases, V lost 3 bases, and 10 bases had no gene match. CDR3 sequence: CASSSLTVGQGTDTQYF. DNA for the CDR3: TGTGCCAGCAGCTCGCTTACTGTGGGACAGGGGACAGATACGCAGTATTTT.

This chain connects TRBV29-1 to TRBJ2-1, with 14 bases aligning to TRBD2. V was clipped by 6 bases and J by 4 bases; unmatched bases: 11. The CDR3 loop spans 17 amino acids. Germline values: CDR1 SQVTM, CDR2 ANQGSEA. The CDR3 coding sequence is TGCAGCGTAGTTTTAGGGACTAGCGGGGGCCTGTACAATGAGCAGTTCTTC. This gives the protein CSVVLGTSGGLYNEQFF.

This clone came up a few times. The rearrangement links TRBV4-2 to TRBJ1-4, with a weak D call TRBD1 (5 bases). This CDR3 has 15 amino acids. Trimming removed 4 bases from V and 7 bases from J, with 16 bases in between. The V gene's germline CDR1 is LGHNA and CDR2 YNFKEQ. CDR3 sequence: CASSPRGDRGEKLFF. Here the CDR3 DNA reads TGTGCCAGCAGCCCGCGGGGGGACCGGGGTGAAAAACTGTTTTTT.

This clone was seen only a few times. This same CDR3 is encoded by further DNA sequences in the sample. The chain couples TRBV9 to TRBJ2-5; a weak D match, TRBD2 (5 bases). The length of the CDR3 is 12 residues. Germline V gene data show CDR1 as SGDLS and CDR2 as YYNGEE. The V gene lost 0 bases and the J gene lost 5 bases, with 5 bases spanning the gap. The CDR3 nucleotides are TGTGCCAGCAGCGTAGGGGAGGAGACCCAGTACTTC. Translating it yields CASSVGEETQYF.

The chain carries TRBV19 and TRBJ1-2; D gene uncertain. Trimming shortened V by 1 base and J by 2 bases, and 8 bases separated the two germline ends. CDR1 LNHDA and CDR2 SQIVND come from the germline V gene (reference sequence). The CDR3 is 14 amino acids. CDR3 residues: CASSIGGRNYGYTF. The CDR3 nucleotides are TGTGCCAGTAGTATAGGAGGGCGGAACTATGGCTACACCTTC.

The chain combines TRBV18 with TRBJ2-7; 9 positions match TRBD1. This CDR3 has 15 amino acids. V lost 3 bases to trimming and J lost 2 bases; unmatched junction nucleotides: 5. Germline V gene lookup returns CDR1 KGHSH and CDR2 LQKENI. The CDR3 loop is CASSPQQGAPYEQYF. The CDR3 bases are TGTGCCAGCTCACCGCAACAGGGGGCCCCCTACGAGCAGTACTTC.

This clone was observed a few times. This chain uses TRBV20-1 with TRBJ2-1, with D unclear. V gave up 4 bases and J gave up 5 bases, with 3 bases separating them. This CDR3 is built from 10 residues. The germline V gene has CDR1 DFQATT and CDR2 SNEGSKA (reference sequence). The CDR3, as DNA: TGCAGTGCTATGGACAATGAGCAGTTCTTC. Translation: CSAMDNEQFF.

This clone turned up a few times. Other DNA sequences in the sample encode the same CDR3. The chain carries TRBV5-4 and TRBJ1-1; weak D call: TRBD1 (6 bases). V dropped 2 bases and J dropped 2 bases, with 10 bases sitting between them. This CDR3 spans 14 amino acids. Germline-derived CDR1 and CDR2 are SGHNT and YYREEE (reference sequence). The chain's CDR3 is CASSLEQGNTEAFF. Written as DNA, the CDR3 is TGTGCCAGCAGCTTAGAACAGGGAAACACTGAAGCTTTCTTT.

The CDR3 loop reads CASSGQGPYEQYF. Written as DNA, the CDR3 is TGTGCCAGCAGCGGACAGGGTCCCTACGAGCAGTACTTC. The chain couples TRBV25-1 to TRBJ2-7, with 8 bases lining up with TRBD1. The CDR3 totals 13 residues. Germline V gives CDR1 MGHDK, CDR2 SYGVNS. After removal of 6 bases from V and 2 bases from J, the junction contained 3 bases not matched to a gene.

The CDR3 region has the DNA TGCAGCGTTGAGTCGGCGGCGGGGTCGCCCGCTTTCTTT. Protein: CSVESAAGSPAFF. This chain uses TRBV29-1 with TRBJ1-1; no firm D call. V was cut by 3 bases and J by 11 bases, with 19 bases left in between. The CDR3 covers 13 residues. CDR1 is SQVTM and CDR2 is ANQGSEA in the germline V gene.

The chain uses TRBV27 and TRBJ2-7, with 9 bases identical to TRBD2. Trimming at V came to 5 bases and at J to 3 bases, leaving 2 bases not matched to a gene. The V gene's germline CDR1 is MNHEY and CDR2 SMNVEV (reference sequence). This CDR3 is built from 13 residues. CDR3 loop: CASSHSGGYEQYF. In DNA, the CDR3 is TGTGCCAGCAGTCATAGCGGGGGCTACGAGCAGTACTTC.

This clone was counted a few times. The J gene is TRBJ2-6, the V gene TRBV15; the D gene is possibly TRBD1 (6 bases). V lost 8 bases and J lost 12, with 17 bases in between. Germline CDR1 is LNHNV and CDR2 is YYDKDF (reference sequence). CDR3 size: 13 residues. The CDR3 nucleotides read TGTGCCACCGGAAGCGCAGGGGCCCCCGTCCTGACTTTC. It yields the protein CATGSAGAPVLTF.

The chain joins TRBV14 to TRBJ1-1; D remains ambiguous. CDR3 length equals 17 residues. CDR1 is SGHDN and CDR2 is FVKESK in the germline V gene. V lost 1 base to trimming and J lost 0 bases, with 15 bases between them. The DNA of the CDR3 is TGTGCCAGCAGCCAAGTCTCACGGGGAAGCTTGAACACTGAAGCTTTCTTT. It codes for CASSQVSRGSLNTEAFF.

This clone appeared a few times. As DNA, the CDR3 is TGTGCCAGCAGTCAACAACTAGGAGTCACCAATTCACCCCTCCACTTT. It translates to CASSQQLGVTNSPLHF. This sequence joins TRBV7-2 and TRBJ1-6; D unclear. CDR1 SGHTA and CDR2 FQGNSA come from the germline V gene. V lost 6 bases, J lost 7 bases, and 19 bases lay in between. The CDR3 has 16 amino acids.

This clone was picked up a small number of times. The chain joins TRBV5-1 to TRBJ2-7; no clear D gene. The CDR3 is 12 amino acids. Germline V gene data show CDR1 as SGHRS and CDR2 as YFSETQ. Trimming shortened V by 0 bases and J by 3 bases, and 4 bases separated the two germline ends. CDR3 region: CASSLGVYEQYF. Here the CDR3 DNA reads TGCGCCAGCAGCTTGGGTGTCTACGAGCAGTACTTC.